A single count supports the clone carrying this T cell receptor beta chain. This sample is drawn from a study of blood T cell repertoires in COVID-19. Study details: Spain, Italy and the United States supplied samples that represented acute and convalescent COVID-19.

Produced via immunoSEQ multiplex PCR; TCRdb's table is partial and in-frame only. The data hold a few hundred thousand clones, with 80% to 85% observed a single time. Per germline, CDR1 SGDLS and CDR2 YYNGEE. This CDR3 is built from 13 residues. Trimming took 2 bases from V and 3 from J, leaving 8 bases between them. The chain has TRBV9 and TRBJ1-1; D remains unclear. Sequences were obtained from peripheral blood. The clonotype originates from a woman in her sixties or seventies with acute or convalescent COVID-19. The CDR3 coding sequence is TGTGCCAGCAGCGTCAGGTTTGACACTGAAGCTTTCTTT. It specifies CASSVRFDTEAFF. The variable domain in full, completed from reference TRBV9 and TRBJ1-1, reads DSGVTQTPKHLITATGQRVTLRCSPRSGDLSVYWYQQSLDQGLQFLIQYYNGEERAKGNILERFSAQQFPDLHSELNLSSLELGDSALYFCASSVRFDTEAFFGQGTRLTVV.